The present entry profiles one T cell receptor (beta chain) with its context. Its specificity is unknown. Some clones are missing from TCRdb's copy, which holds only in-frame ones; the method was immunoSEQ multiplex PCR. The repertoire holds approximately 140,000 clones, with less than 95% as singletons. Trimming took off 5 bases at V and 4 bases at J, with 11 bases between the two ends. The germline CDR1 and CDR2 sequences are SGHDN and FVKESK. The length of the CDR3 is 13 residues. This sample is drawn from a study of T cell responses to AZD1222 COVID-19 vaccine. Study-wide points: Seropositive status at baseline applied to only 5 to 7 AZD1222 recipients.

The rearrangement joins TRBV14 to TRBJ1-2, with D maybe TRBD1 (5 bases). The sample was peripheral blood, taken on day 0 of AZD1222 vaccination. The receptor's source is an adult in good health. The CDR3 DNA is TGTGCCAGCAGCTCAGGGCTCTCCTATGGCTACACCTTC. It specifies CASSSGLSYGYTF.